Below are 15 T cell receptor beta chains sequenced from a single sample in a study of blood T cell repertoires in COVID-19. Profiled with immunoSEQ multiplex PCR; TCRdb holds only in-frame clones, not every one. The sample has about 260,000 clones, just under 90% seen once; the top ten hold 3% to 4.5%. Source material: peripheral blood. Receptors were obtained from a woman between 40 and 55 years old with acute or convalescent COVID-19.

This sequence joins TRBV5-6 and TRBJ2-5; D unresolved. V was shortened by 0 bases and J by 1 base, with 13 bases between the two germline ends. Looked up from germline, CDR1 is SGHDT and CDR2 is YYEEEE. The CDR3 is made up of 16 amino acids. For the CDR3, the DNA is TGTGCCAGCAGCTTGGGGGCCAACGACATCCAAGAGACCCAGTACTTC. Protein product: CASSLGANDIQETQYF.

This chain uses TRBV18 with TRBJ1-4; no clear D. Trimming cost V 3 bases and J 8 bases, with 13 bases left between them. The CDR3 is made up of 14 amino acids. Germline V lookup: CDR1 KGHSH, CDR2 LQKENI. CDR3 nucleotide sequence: TGTGCCAGCTCACCCCGGCAGGATTCCGAAAAACTGTTTTTT. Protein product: CASSPRQDSEKLFF.

CDR3 nucleotides: TGTGCCAGTAGTATAGTCCACGGGGTAATCAGTTCACCCCTCCACTTT. It codes for CASSIVHGVISSPLHF. V is TRBV19 and J is TRBJ1-6; D not resolved. CDR3 length: 16 residues. The germline V gene has CDR1 LNHDA and CDR2 SQIVND (reference sequence). Trimming removed 1 base at V and 9 bases at J, with 16 bases between.

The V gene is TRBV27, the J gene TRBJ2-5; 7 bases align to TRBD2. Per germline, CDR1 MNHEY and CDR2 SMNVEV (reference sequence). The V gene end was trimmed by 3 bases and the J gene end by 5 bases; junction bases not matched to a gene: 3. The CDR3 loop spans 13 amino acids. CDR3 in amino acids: CASSFRRGETQYF. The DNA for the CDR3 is TGTGCCAGCAGTTTCAGGCGGGGGGAGACCCAGTACTTC.

The CDR3 protein is CAWSGGLNQPQHF. CDR3 coding DNA: TGTGCCTGGAGCGGGGGGTTAAATCAGCCCCAGCATTTT. The chain is built from TRBV30 and TRBJ1-5, with D possibly being TRBD1 (5 bases). The V gene lost 3 bases and the J gene lost 4 bases, with 10 bases spanning the gap. The germline CDR1 and CDR2 sequences are GTSNPN and SVGIG (reference sequence). This CDR3 comprises 13 residues.

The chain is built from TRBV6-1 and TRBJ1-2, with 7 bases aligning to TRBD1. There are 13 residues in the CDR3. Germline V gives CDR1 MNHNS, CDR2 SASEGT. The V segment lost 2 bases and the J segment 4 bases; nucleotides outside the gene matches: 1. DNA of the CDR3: TGTGCCAGCAGTGAACGACAGGGCTATGGCTACACCTTC. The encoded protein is CASSERQGYGYTF.

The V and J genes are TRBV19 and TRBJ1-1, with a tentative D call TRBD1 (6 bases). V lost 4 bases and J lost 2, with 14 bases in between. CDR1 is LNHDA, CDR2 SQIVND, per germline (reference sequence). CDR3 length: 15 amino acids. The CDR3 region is CASSTAGVLNTEAFF. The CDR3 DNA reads TGTGCCAGTAGTACGGCAGGGGTACTTAACACTGAAGCTTTCTTT.

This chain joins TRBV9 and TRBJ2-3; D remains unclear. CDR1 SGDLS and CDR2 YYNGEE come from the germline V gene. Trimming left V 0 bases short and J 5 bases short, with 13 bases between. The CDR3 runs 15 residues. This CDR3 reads CASSVVGATGDTQYF. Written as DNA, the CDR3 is TGTGCCAGCAGCGTAGTCGGTGCCACGGGAGATACGCAGTATTTT.

This CDR3 reads CASSPSTGYNEQFF. CDR3 bases: TGTGCCAGCAGTCCCTCCACAGGGTACAATGAGCAGTTCTTC. The chain has TRBV27 and TRBJ2-1; TRBD1 might be the D (6 bases). The germline V gene has CDR1 MNHEY and CDR2 SMNVEV (reference sequence). V lost 5 bases, J lost 4 bases, and 12 bases lay in between. The CDR3 extends over 14 amino acids.

The CDR3 sequence is CASSPRRDRGTANYGYTF. CDR3 DNA sequence: TGTGCCAGCTCACCACGGAGGGACAGGGGAACCGCTAACTATGGCTACACCTTC. V gene TRBV18 combines with J gene TRBJ1-2; 10 nucleotides match TRBD1. Looked up from germline, CDR1 is KGHSH and CDR2 is LQKENI. The CDR3 totals 18 residues. Trimming cost V 1 base and J 0 bases; bases outside gene matches: 8.

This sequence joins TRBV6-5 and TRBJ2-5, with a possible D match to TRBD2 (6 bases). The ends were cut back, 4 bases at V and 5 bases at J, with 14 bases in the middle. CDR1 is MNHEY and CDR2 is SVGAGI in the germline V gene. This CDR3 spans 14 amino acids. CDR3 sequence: CASSSPAREETQYF. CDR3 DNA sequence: TGTGCCAGCAGTTCTCCGGCCCGGGAGGAGACCCAGTACTTC.

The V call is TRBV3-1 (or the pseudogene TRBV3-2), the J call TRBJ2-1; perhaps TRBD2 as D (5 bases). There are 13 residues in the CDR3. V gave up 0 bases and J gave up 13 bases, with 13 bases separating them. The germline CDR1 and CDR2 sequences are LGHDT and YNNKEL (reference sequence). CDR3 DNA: TGTGCCAGCAGCCAAGAGGGAGCGGCCAGACAGTTCTTC. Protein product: CASSQEGAARQFF.

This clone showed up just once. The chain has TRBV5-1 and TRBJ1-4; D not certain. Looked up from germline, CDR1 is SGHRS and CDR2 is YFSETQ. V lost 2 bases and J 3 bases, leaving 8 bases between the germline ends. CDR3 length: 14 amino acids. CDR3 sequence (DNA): TGCGCCAGCAGCTTAGAGGGATCTAATGAAAAACTGTTTTTT. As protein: CASSLEGSNEKLFF.

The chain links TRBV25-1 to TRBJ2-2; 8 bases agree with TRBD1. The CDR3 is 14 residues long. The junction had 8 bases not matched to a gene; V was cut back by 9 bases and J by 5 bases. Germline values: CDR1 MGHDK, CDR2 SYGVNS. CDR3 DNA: TGTGCCAGTGAAACAGGGGGTGAAACCGGGGAGCTGTTTTTT. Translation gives CASETGGETGELFF.

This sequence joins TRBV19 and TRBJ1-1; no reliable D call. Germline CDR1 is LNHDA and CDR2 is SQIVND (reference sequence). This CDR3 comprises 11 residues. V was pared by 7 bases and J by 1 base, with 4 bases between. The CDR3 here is CASNRNTEAFF. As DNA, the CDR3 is TGTGCCAGTAATAGGAACACTGAAGCTTTCTTT.